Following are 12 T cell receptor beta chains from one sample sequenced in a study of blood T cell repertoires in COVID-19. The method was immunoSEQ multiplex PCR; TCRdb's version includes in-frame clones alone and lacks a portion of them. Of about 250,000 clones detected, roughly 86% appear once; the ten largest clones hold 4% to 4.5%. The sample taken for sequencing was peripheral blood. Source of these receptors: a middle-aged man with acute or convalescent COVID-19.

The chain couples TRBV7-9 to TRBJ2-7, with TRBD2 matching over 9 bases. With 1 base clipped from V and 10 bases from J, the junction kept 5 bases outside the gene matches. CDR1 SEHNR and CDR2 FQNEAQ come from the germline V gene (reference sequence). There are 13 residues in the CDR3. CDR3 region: CASSLEYSGSQYF. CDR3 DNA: TGTGCCAGCAGCTTAGAGTATAGCGGGAGTCAGTACTTC.

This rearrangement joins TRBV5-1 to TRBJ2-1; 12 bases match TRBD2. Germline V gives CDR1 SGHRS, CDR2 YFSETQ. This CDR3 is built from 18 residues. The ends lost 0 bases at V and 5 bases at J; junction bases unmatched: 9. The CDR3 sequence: CASSLARLAGVLDNEQFF. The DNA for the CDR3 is TGCGCCAGCAGCTTGGCCAGACTAGCGGGAGTTTTGGACAATGAGCAGTTCTTC. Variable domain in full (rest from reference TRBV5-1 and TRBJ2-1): KAGVTQTPRYLIKTRGQQVTLSCSPISGHRSVSWYQQTPGQGLQFLFEYFSETQRNKGNFPGRFSGRQFSNSRSEMNVSTLELGDSALYLCASSLARLAGVLDNEQFFGPGTRLTVL.

This chain's CDR3 is CSVRRGNLNAFF. The CDR3 nucleotides read TGCAGCGTCCGCCGGGGGAATTTAAATGCTTTCTTT. This sequence joins TRBV29-1 and TRBJ1-1, with a tentative D call TRBD1 (5 bases). V was cut by 6 bases and J by 11 bases, with 19 bases left in between. The CDR3 runs to 12 residues. CDR1 and CDR2 (germline): SQVTM, ANQGSEA.

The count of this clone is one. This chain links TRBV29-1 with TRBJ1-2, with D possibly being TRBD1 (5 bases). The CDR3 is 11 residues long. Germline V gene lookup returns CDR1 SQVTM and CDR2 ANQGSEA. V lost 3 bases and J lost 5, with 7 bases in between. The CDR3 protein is CSVDGTYGYTF. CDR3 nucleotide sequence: TGCAGCGTTGATGGGACTTATGGCTACACCTTC.

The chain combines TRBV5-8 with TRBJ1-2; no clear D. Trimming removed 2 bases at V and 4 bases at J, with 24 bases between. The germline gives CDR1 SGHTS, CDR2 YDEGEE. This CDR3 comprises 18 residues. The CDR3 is CASSLVWGDPAQSYGYTF. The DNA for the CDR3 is TGTGCCAGCAGCTTAGTATGGGGAGATCCGGCGCAGTCCTATGGCTACACCTTC.

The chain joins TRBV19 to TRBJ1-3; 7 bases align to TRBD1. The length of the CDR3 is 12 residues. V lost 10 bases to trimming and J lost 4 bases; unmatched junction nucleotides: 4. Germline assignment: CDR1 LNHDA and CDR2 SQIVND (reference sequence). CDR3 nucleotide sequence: TGTGCCACTCGACAGGGCGGAAACACCATATATTTT. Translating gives CATRQGGNTIYF.

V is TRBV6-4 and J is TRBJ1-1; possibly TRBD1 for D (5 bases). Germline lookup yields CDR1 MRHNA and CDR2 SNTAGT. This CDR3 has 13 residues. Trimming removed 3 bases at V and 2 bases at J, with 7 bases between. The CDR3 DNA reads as TGTGCCAGCAGTGATAGGGGAAACACTGAAGCTTTCTTT. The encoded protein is CASSDRGNTEAFF.

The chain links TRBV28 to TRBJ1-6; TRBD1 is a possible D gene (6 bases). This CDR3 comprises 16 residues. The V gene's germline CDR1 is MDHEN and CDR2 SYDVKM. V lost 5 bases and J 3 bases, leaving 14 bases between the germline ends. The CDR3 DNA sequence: TGTGCCAGCAGTGGAGACGACAGGTTCTATAATTCACCCCTCCACTTT. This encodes CASSGDDRFYNSPLHF.

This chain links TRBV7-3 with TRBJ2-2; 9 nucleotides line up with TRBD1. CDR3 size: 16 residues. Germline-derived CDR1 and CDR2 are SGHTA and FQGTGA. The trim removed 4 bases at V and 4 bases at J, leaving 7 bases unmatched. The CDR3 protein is CASSSTGGSSTGELFF. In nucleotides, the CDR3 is TGTGCCAGCAGCTCCACAGGGGGCTCGAGCACCGGGGAGCTGTTTTTT.

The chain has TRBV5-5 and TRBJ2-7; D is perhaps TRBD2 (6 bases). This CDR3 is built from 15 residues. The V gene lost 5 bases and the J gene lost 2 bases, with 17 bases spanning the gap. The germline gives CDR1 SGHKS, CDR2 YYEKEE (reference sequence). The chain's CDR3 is CASSHTGTAAYEQYF. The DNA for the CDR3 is TGTGCCAGCAGTCACACCGGGACTGCAGCCTACGAGCAGTACTTC.

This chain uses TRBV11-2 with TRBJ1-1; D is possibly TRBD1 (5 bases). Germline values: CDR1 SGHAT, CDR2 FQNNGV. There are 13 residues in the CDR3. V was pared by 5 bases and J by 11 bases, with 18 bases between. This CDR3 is CASSQLRGVGAFF. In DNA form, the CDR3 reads TGTGCCAGCAGCCAGCTGCGGGGGGTGGGGGCTTTCTTT.

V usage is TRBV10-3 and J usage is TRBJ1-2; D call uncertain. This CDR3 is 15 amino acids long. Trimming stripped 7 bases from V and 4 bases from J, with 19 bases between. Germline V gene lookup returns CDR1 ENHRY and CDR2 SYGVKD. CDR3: CAITGSGSSSYGYTF. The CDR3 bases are TGTGCCATCACCGGGAGTGGGAGCTCGAGCTATGGCTACACCTTC.